These T cell receptor beta chains were read from a single sample in a study of cytomegalovirus exposure and HLA in healthy donors. Measured with immunoSEQ multiplex PCR; TCRdb has only the in-frame clones, and not every one. The repertoire includes around 140,000 clones, about three quarters of them detected once, and about 1.7% sits in the top ten. Sequencing was carried out using PBMCs. The origin of the receptors is a man aged 35 to 55 in good health and CMV-seronegative. Both conserved end residues are part of each CDR3. The D gene is left open where the match is weak. Some rows mark clone size as missing; the rest say once, few, many or name a class of expanded clone.

TRBJ1-4 TRBD1 . TRBV28 TGTGCCAGCAGCCGAGACAGGGATGAAAAACTGTTTTTT CASSRDRDEKLFF
TRBJ2-3 TRBD1 few TRBV6-1 TGTGCCAGCAGGCGGGGACAGGGGGCAGATACGCAGTATTTT CASRRGQGADTQYF
TRBJ2-5 TRBD2 . TRBV7-9 TGTGCCAGCACTAGGAGCGGGACCCAAGAGACCCAGTACTTC CASTRSGTQETQYF
TRBJ1-2 TRBD1 . TRBV7-9 TGTGCCAGCAGCCCAGGGACAGTAAGCAACTATGGCTACACCTTC CASSPGTVSNYGYTF
TRBJ2-7 . once TRBV27 TGTGCCAGCAGTTTACTGGGGGGCTACGAGCAGTACTTC CASSLLGGYEQYF
TRBJ2-1 . few TRBV5-1 TGCGCCAGCGCTACTAGTTACAATGAGCAGTTCTTC CASATSYNEQFF
TRBJ2-3 . . TRBV28 TGTGCCAGCAGTTCTTCTCCGGGGTCCACGTCCAGCACAGATACGCAGTATTTT CASSSSPGSTSSTDTQYF
TRBJ2-5 . . TRBV15 TGTGCCACCAGCAGAGAAACGGGGGTCCTACAAGAGACCCAGTACTTC CATSRETGVLQETQYF
TRBJ2-7 TRBD1 . TRBV6-5 TGTGCCAGCAGAATAGGACAGGGATCCTACGAGCAGTACTTC CASRIGQGSYEQYF
TRBJ2-2 TRBD2 . TRBV10-3 TGTGCCATCAGTGAGAGCGGGGCGAACACCGGGGAGCTGTTTTTT CAISESGANTGELFF
TRBJ1-5 . . TRBV11-3 TGTGCCAGCAGCCCTGATTTATACAGGGACCCACTACATCAGCCCCAGCATTTT CASSPDLYRDPLHQPQHF
TRBJ2-7 TRBD2 . TRBV28 TGTGCCAGCACGGGACTAGCGGGAACCGAGCAGTACTTC CASTGLAGTEQYF
TRBJ2-3 TRBD2 few TRBV11-2 TGTGCCAGCAGCTTAGGGGCTAGCGGGAGAGCAGATACGCAGTATTTT CASSLGASGRADTQYF
TRBJ2-1 TRBD2 few TRBV28 TGTGCCAGCAGATGGACAGGGCCGCGACTAGCGGGGAACAATGAGCAGTTCTTC CASRWTGPRLAGNNEQFF
TRBJ2-3 . . TRBV19 TGTGCCAGTAGTGCTCAGGAGGATCGAGATACGCAGTATTTT CASSAQEDRDTQYF
TRBJ2-7 TRBD1 few TRBV15 TGTGCCACCAGCCGAGGACAGGTGAGCTCCTACGAGCAGTACTTC CATSRGQVSSYEQYF
TRBJ2-7 TRBD1 . TRBV28 TGTGCCACCGGACAGGGTCTGGGCTACGAGCAGTACTTC CATGQGLGYEQYF
TRBJ2-1 TRBD1 . TRBV19 TGTGCCAGTAGTCCAGGGGGCGTAAACAATGAGCAGTTCTTC CASSPGGVNNEQFF
TRBJ1-6 TRBD1 few TRBV7-6 TGTGCCAGCAGCTTAGGGGCAGGGGGCTCCTATAATTCACCCCTCCACTTT CASSLGAGGSYNSPLHF
TRBJ2-2 TRBD1 . TRBV7-2 TGTGCCAGCAGCCCCCAACAGGGGCCCGGGGAGCTGTTTTTT CASSPQQGPGELFF
TRBJ1-2 . . TRBV7-3 TGTGCCAGCAGCCTCTACCCAGGTCGACAGGATAACTATGGCTACACCTTC CASSLYPGRQDNYGYTF
TRBJ2-7 TRBD1 few TRBV27 TGTGCCAGCAGTTTTGGGGCAGGGGGAGATGAGCAGTACTTC CASSFGAGGDEQYF
TRBJ2-7 TRBD2 . TRBV30 TGTGCCTGGAGTCGGGGGGTCGAGCAGTACTTC CAWSRGVEQYF
TRBJ1-2 TRBD1 . TRBV18 TGTGCCAGCTCACCAGGGACAGGGGGCCTTGATAACTATGGCTACACCTTC CASSPGTGGLDNYGYTF
TRBJ2-7 . . TRBV5-6 TGTGCCAGCAGCTTGGCGGCGGGGCCTACCTACGAGCAGTACTTC CASSLAAGPTYEQYF
TRBJ1-1 . . TRBV6-1 TGTGCCGCTTCAGGGAGGGGATGGACTGAAGCTTTCTTT CAASGRGWTEAFF
TRBJ2-3 . . TRBV5-5 TGTGCCAGCCGGAGGACAGTCCTAACTAGCACAGATACGCAGTATTTT CASRRTVLTSTDTQYF
TRBJ2-2 . . TRBV28 TGTGCCAGCACCGACCCGGGGAACACCGGGGAGCTGTTTTTT CASTDPGNTGELFF
TRBJ2-1 TRBD2 . TRBV7-2 TGTGCCAGCAGCTTAGCGGGAGGGGTCTACAATGAGCAGTTCTTC CASSLAGGVYNEQFF
TRBJ1-6 . few TRBV6-5 TGTGCCAGTTACAGGGAAAAAAATTCACCCCTCCACTTT CASYREKNSPLHF
TRBJ2-7 TRBD2 . TRBV5-1 TGCGCCAGCGTCGGCGGGGGGGCCGAGGAGCAGTACTTC CASVGGGAEEQYF
TRBJ1-3 . . TRBV14 TGTGCCAGCAGCCCGCAGGGTAGCTCTGGAAACACCATATATTTT CASSPQGSSGNTIYF
TRBJ2-1 TRBD1 . TRBV5-1 TGCGCCAGCAGCTTGTTCCCGGGACAGGGAAACAATGAGCAGTTCTTC CASSLFPGQGNNEQFF
TRBJ2-3 TRBD1 . TRBV7-3 TGTGCCAGCAGCTTAGACAGGGCCACAGATACGCAGTATTTT CASSLDRATDTQYF
TRBJ1-1 . . TRBV9 TGTGCCAGCAGCAAAACGGGGGAGTTAGGGACTGAAGCTTTCTTT CASSKTGELGTEAFF
TRBJ2-5 . . TRBV11-2 TGTGCCAGCAGCCTCGCTAGAAACCAAGAGACCCAGTACTTC CASSLARNQETQYF
TRBJ2-3 TRBD1 . TRBV6-5 TGTGCCAGCAGTTACAAAGGGACAGGGGGAGATACGCAGTATTTT CASSYKGTGGDTQYF
TRBJ1-5 TRBD1 . TRBV2 TGTGCCAGCAGTGAGACAGGGGATAGCAATCAGCCCCAGCATTTT CASSETGDSNQPQHF
TRBJ2-7 TRBD1 . TRBV6-1 TGTGCCAGCAGTGCGACCGGGACAGCCCTCTACGAGCAGTACTTC CASSATGTALYEQYF
TRBJ2-1 TRBD2 . TRBV10-3 TGTGCCATCAGTGGACGCCCTAGCGGGGGGGGCGATGAGCAGTTCTTC CAISGRPSGGGDEQFF
TRBJ2-3 . . TRBV25-1 TGTGCCAGCAGTGAATCAGGGGAAGGCACAGATACGCAGTATTTT CASSESGEGTDTQYF
TRBJ1-5 TRBD1 . TRBV7-8 TGTGCCAGCAGCTTAGAGGGGGGACAGACGGTTCAGCCCCAGCATTTT CASSLEGGQTVQPQHF
TRBJ1-1 . few TRBV4-2 TGTGCCAGCAGCCTAGGCCAAACGGGCACTGAAGCTTTCTTT CASSLGQTGTEAFF
TRBJ1-3 . . TRBV5-6 TGTGCCAGCAGCTTTCAGGGTGGCGGAAACACCATATATTTT CASSFQGGGNTIYF
TRBJ2-4 TRBD1 . TRBV6-1 TGTGCCAGCACCCGGACAGGGGAGGGAGACATTCAGTACTTC CASTRTGEGDIQYF
TRBJ2-2 . . TRBV9 TGTGCCAGCAGCGTAGGCAGGACAGCGAACACCGGGGAGCTGTTTTTT CASSVGRTANTGELFF
TRBJ2-7 . . TRBV18 TGTGCCAGCTCACCACCATTCGCGGGGAGCTCCTACGAGCAGTACTTC CASSPPFAGSSYEQYF
TRBJ2-3 TRBD2 . TRBV9 TGTGCCAGCAGCCTTCGCGGGGGGCAAGATACGCAGTATTTT CASSLRGGQDTQYF
TRBJ1-3 TRBD1 . TRBV10-3 TGTGCCATCACCATGGACAGGGGGTCGGACACCATATATTTT CAITMDRGSDTIYF
TRBJ2-7 . . TRBV18 TGTGCCAGCTCAACCTTACCGGAACTACCCGAGCAGTACTTC CASSTLPELPEQYF
TRBJ1-1 TRBD1 . TRBV6-5 TGTGCCAGCAGTTATGAGGGGGCGCCCACTGAAGCTTTCTTT CASSYEGAPTEAFF
TRBJ1-5 . . TRBV5-1 TGCGCCAGCAGCTTGACGGGGGATCAGCCCCAGCATTTT CASSLTGDQPQHF
TRBJ2-6 . . TRBV2 TGTGCCAGCAGTGATCCTGCGTCGGGGTACCTCTCTGGGGCCAACGTCCTGACTTTC CASSDPASGYLSGANVLTF
TRBJ2-3 TRBD2 once TRBV2 TGTGCCAGCAGCCGGACTAGCGGCACAGATACGCAGTATTTT CASSRTSGTDTQYF
TRBJ1-1 . . TRBV7-9 TGTGCCAGCAGCCACAGGGTTTCTGAAGCTTTCTTT CASSHRVSEAFF
TRBJ2-3 TRBD2 . TRBV19 TGTGCCAGTAGCCCCAGAGGGACTAGCGGGAGCAGGTTCACAGATACGCAGTATTTT CASSPRGTSGSRFTDTQYF
TRBJ2-7 . few TRBV30 TGTGCCTGGAGACAAATGCTCGGCTCGGGGGCCTACGAGCAGTACTTC CAWRQMLGSGAYEQYF
TRBJ2-7 . . TRBV4-3 TGCGCCAGCAGCCAAGATGCGGCGCCGAGCTCCTACGAGCAGTACTTC CASSQDAAPSSYEQYF
TRBJ2-5 TRBD2 . TRBV2 TGTGCCAGCATAGGGACTAGCGGGCGAGAGACCCAGTACTTC CASIGTSGRETQYF
TRBJ1-2 TRBD1 once TRBV19 TGTGCCAGTAGTTCCAACAGGGGGCAAGACAGCTATGGCTACACCTTC CASSSNRGQDSYGYTF